Below are 27 T cell receptor beta chains sequenced from a single sample in a study of metastatic and nonmetastatic thyroid tumors. MiXCR re-clonotyped the PCR reads for TCRdb. Of 20,000 to 25,000 clones in the sample, roughly 16% were seen once. Ahead of thyroid surgery, no patient had received treatment of any kind. Sequenced input: tumor tissue. These receptors were obtained from a female donor with papillary thyroid cancer or a benign thyroid nodule (not recorded which). Some clones in this sample may be carry-over from other donors' samples.

Remarks on this clone: This clone may be a read error of a much larger clone one base away. V usage is TRBV29-1 and J usage is TRBJ1-2; unclear D gene. This CDR3 has 15 residues. Germline-derived CDR1 and CDR2 are SQVTM and ANQGSEA. The CDR3 spells CSVQERRVSVSCYTF. CDR3 bases: TGCAGCGTTCAAGAACGAAGGGTTTCGGTGTCTTGCTACACCTTC.

This clone occurred many times. V is TRBV20-1 and J is TRBJ1-1; 7 bases agree with TRBD1. V shed 3 bases, J shed 10 bases, and the junction held 8 bases outside the gene matches. The V gene's germline CDR1 is DFQATT and CDR2 SNEGSKA (reference sequence). The CDR3 has 12 amino acids. CDR3 nucleotides: TGCAGTGCTAGTCGTGGCAGGGGGGGAGCTTTCTTT. Translating gives CSASRGRGGAFF.

This clone came up many times. The rearrangement joins TRBV20-1 to TRBJ2-3; TRBD2 is a possible D gene (6 bases). This CDR3 comprises 15 residues. In germline, CDR1 is DFQATT, CDR2 SNEGSKA (reference sequence). V lost 6 bases and J 5 bases, leaving 21 bases between the germline ends. The CDR3 protein is CSAPRTGGKKDTQYF. The CDR3 coding sequence is TGCAGTGCGCCTAGAACCGGGGGAAAGAAAGATACGCAGTATTTT.

This chain links TRBV4-2 with TRBJ1-2, with D unclear. The CDR3 length is 11 residues. Germline V gene lookup returns CDR1 LGHNA and CDR2 YNFKEQ. Trimming pared 7 bases from V and 3 bases from J, leaving 6 bases between. CDR3 sequence: CASMAYYGYTF. CDR3 coding DNA: TGTGCCAGCATGGCCTACTATGGCTACACCTTC.

This clone was seen many times. CDR3 sequence reads: CASSISLGAYNEQFF. CDR3 sequence (DNA): TGTGCCAGTAGTATCTCCCTGGGAGCCTACAATGAGCAGTTCTTC. This rearrangement joins TRBV19 to TRBJ2-1; possibly TRBD2 for D (5 bases). Germline V lookup: CDR1 LNHDA, CDR2 SQIVND (reference sequence). The CDR3 runs 15 residues. V was pared by 3 bases and J by 2 bases, with 11 bases between.

This clone has at least ten counts. This sequence may be a read error, since a much larger clone differs from it by one base. The rearrangement uses TRBV2 and TRBJ2-1, with 13 positions matching TRBD2. The CDR3 runs to 14 residues. Per the germline V gene, CDR1 is SNHLY and CDR2 is FYNNEI. With V trimmed by 4 bases and J by 12 bases, 6 bases remained unmatched. The CDR3 coding sequence is TGTGCCAGCAGTGGGACTAGCGGGAGAACTGCGCAGTTCTTC. Translation: CASSGTSGRTAQFF.

Concerning this clone itself: At one end the junction does not follow the germline gene, possibly because of a read error. The rearrangement links TRBV28 to TRBJ2-7; 7 bases line up with TRBD2. CDR3 size: 14 residues. CDR1 MDHEN and CDR2 SYDVKM come from the germline V gene. In DNA form, the CDR3 reads TGCGCCAGCAGAACCGGGACTATCGTCTACGAGCAGTACTTC. Its translation is CASRTGTIVYEQYF. Full variable domain (remainder filled in from reference TRBV28 and TRBJ2-7): DVKVTQSSRYLVKRTGEKVFLECVQDMDHENMFWYRQDPGLGLRLIYFSYDVKMKEKGDIPEGYSVSREKKERFSLILESASTNQTSMYLCASRTGTIVYEQYFGPGTRLTVT.

This clone was seen only a few times. CDR3 protein: CASSQVVGERHNYGHTF. The CDR3 coding sequence is TGTGCCAGCAGCCAAGTTGTAGGGGAAAGACACAACTATGGACACACCTTC. This chain links TRBV7-8 with TRBJ1-2; TRBD1 is a possible D gene (5 bases). From germline, CDR1 is SGHVS and CDR2 FQNEAQ. Trimming shortened V by 5 bases and J by 12 bases, and 31 bases separated the two germline ends. This CDR3 contains 17 residues.

Ten or more counts support this clone. V and J are TRBV5-5 and TRBJ1-2, with TRBD1 matching 8 bases. The CDR3 is 15 residues long. The junction had 5 bases not matched to a gene; V was cut back by 1 base and J by 3 bases. Germline assignment: CDR1 SGHKS and CDR2 YYEKEE (reference sequence). In nucleotides, the CDR3 is TGTGCCAGCAGCTTGATACCAGGGGGCGACTATGGCTACACCTTC. Amino acids: CASSLIPGGDYGYTF.

This clone was recorded a few times. A much larger clone lies one base from this, so it may be a read error. The chain recombines TRBV20-1 with TRBJ2-7; 9 bases align to TRBD1. The V gene end was trimmed by 3 bases and the J gene end by 7 bases; junction bases not matched to a gene: 7. Germline assignment: CDR1 DFQATT and CDR2 SNEGSKA (reference sequence). CDR3 length: 13 amino acids. The CDR3 nucleotides are TGCAGTGCTAGGGTACAGGGGGCGCGGGAGCAGTACTTC. It codes for CSARVQGAREQYF.

This clone was observed at least ten times. This rearrangement joins TRBV28 to TRBJ1-1; no reliable D call. This CDR3 has 12 residues. V lost 1 base and J 11 bases, leaving 11 bases between the germline ends. Germline V gene sequence: CDR1 MDHEN, CDR2 SYDVKM. The CDR3 coding sequence is TGTGCCAGCAGTTTATCGGGGATAGAGGCTTTCTTT. Its protein product is CASSLSGIEAFF.

There are a few counts of this clone. The rearrangement links TRBV24-1 to TRBJ2-7; 12 bases agree with TRBD1. The CDR3 has 16 amino acids. V was clipped by 3 bases and J by 3 bases; unmatched bases: 5. Germline V gene sequence: CDR1 KGHDR, CDR2 SFDVKD. The CDR3 region is CATSDAGTGGNYEQYF. The CDR3 DNA reads TGTGCCACCAGTGATGCCGGGACAGGGGGCAACTACGAGCAGTACTTC.

There are many counts of this clone. This chain connects TRBV20-1 to TRBJ2-7; 8 bases are shared with TRBD1. Germline V lookup: CDR1 DFQATT, CDR2 SNEGSKA (reference sequence). This CDR3 contains 16 residues. V was clipped by 0 bases and J by 7 bases; unmatched bases: 14. The CDR3 DNA reads as TGCAGTGCTAGAGACTCCAGACAGGGGCTGTCTCGGGAGCAGTACTTC. Its translation: CSARDSRQGLSREQYF.

Ten or more counts support this clone. The rearrangement links TRBV9 to TRBJ2-3; 7 nucleotides align to TRBD1. V lost 2 bases and J lost 0; bases outside the gene matches: 3. CDR1 SGDLS and CDR2 YYNGEE come from the germline V gene. The CDR3 extends over 15 amino acids. This CDR3 reads CASSVGQLSTDTQYF. The CDR3 DNA is TGTGCCAGCAGCGTGGGACAGCTAAGCACAGATACGCAGTATTTT.

The sample holds a few counts of this clone. This may come from a read error, since a much larger clone is one base off. The V call is TRBV11-3, the J call TRBJ2-1, with D perhaps TRBD2 (6 bases). The CDR3 sequence is 12 residues long. V was cut by 7 bases and J by 9 bases, with 13 bases left in between. The V gene's germline CDR1 is SGHNT and CDR2 YENEEA. Here the CDR3 reads CASIDTSSEQFF. The CDR3, as DNA: TGTGCCAGCATCGACACTAGCAGTGAGCAGTTCTTC.

In this sample, this clone turned up many times. This rearrangement joins TRBV6-1 to TRBJ1-4; tentatively, D is TRBD1 (6 bases). Germline V gene lookup returns CDR1 MNHNS and CDR2 SASEGT. The CDR3 totals 16 residues. Trimming stripped 5 bases from V and 1 base from J, with 14 bases between. Here the CDR3 reads CASSTRGRGTNEKLFF. The CDR3 nucleotides read TGTGCCAGCAGTACCCGGGGGCGTGGAACTAATGAAAAACTGTTTTTT.

This clone appeared many times. This chain joins TRBV28 and TRBJ2-7; D may be TRBD2 (6 bases). There are 14 residues in the CDR3. The germline V gene has CDR1 MDHEN and CDR2 SYDVKM. V dropped 11 bases and J dropped 3 bases, with 20 bases sitting between them. In nucleotides, the CDR3 is TGTGCCTCCCGACGGGCTAGCGCAAGCTACGAGCAGTACTTC. Protein sequence: CASRRASASYEQYF.

The sample holds a few counts of this clone. This chain uses TRBV27 with TRBJ1-1; D not resolved. The CDR3 consists of 14 residues. Germline CDR1 MNHEY, CDR2 SMNVEV (reference sequence). V was shortened by 6 bases and J by 1 base, with 12 bases between the two germline ends. CDR3 sequence reads: CASSFWMGNTEAFF. CDR3 sequence (DNA): TGTGCCAGCAGCTTCTGGATGGGGAACACTGAAGCTTTCTTT.

In its sample, this clone was seen many times. The V call is TRBV2, the J call TRBJ2-5, with 10 bases identical to TRBD2. In germline, CDR1 is SNHLY, CDR2 FYNNEI. Germline trimming cut 6 bases from V and 3 bases from J; bases unmatched to any gene: 4. This CDR3 is 14 amino acids long. The CDR3 coding sequence is TGTGCCAGCAGGACCGGACTAGCGGAAGAGACCCAGTACTTC. As protein: CASRTGLAEETQYF.

This clone was counted at least ten times. DNA of the CDR3: TGTGCCAGCACCCGTGGACAGGGGGCCGGCACAGATACGCAGTATTTT. Translation gives CASTRGQGAGTDTQYF. The rearrangement links TRBV5-5 to TRBJ2-3; 11 bases fit TRBD1. Germline V lookup: CDR1 SGHKS, CDR2 YYEKEE (reference sequence). The V and J ends lost 6 bases and 1 base, in that order; junction bases with no gene match: 7. CDR3 size: 16 residues.

Points on this clone: One end of the junction fails to match germline, which may point to a read error. The chain recombines TRBV6-1 with TRBJ2-2; 8 bases map to TRBD1. Germline CDR1 is MNHNS and CDR2 is SASEGT. The CDR3 totals 13 residues. This CDR3 reads CASSAGGFWDLFF. For the CDR3, the DNA is TGTGCCAGCAGTGCAGGGGGCTTCTGGGATCTGTTTTTT.

Judged by abundance, this clone is medium-sized (0.01 to 0.1%). V gene TRBV28 combines with J gene TRBJ2-5, with 8 positions matching TRBD2. CDR3 length equals 14 residues. Looked up from germline, CDR1 is MDHEN and CDR2 is SYDVKM. Trimming at V came to 1 base and at J to 6 bases, leaving 4 bases not matched to a gene. The DNA of the CDR3 is TGTGCCAGCAGTTTATATAGCGGGGTAAAGACCCAGTACTTC. This gives the protein CASSLYSGVKTQYF.

This clone was seen many times. A read error may be the cause here, since a much bigger clone is one base away. The conserved phenylalanine or tryptophan is not found at the CDR3 terminus, so this likely reflects a read error. The same CDR3 is also encoded by other DNA sequences in this sample. The chain links TRBV2 to TRBJ2-6; 9 nucleotides line up with TRBD2. CDR1 is SNHLY, CDR2 FYNNEI, per germline. The V gene end was trimmed by 7 bases and the J gene end by 2 bases; junction bases not matched to a gene: 12. This CDR3 comprises 18 residues. In DNA form, the CDR3 reads TGTGCCAGCACCGAATGGGCTAGCGGGACAACTGGGGCCAACGTCCTGACTCTC. Its protein is CASTEWASGTTGANVLTL.

This clone has a count of ten or more. The gene calls are TRBV18 and TRBJ2-2, with unresolved D. Trimming shortened V by 3 bases and J by 6 bases, and 11 bases separated the two germline ends. The CDR3 length is 14 residues. The germline V gene has CDR1 KGHSH and CDR2 LQKENI. The CDR3 sequence is CASSPRLEPGELFF. The CDR3 DNA follows: TGTGCCAGCTCACCCCGTTTAGAGCCCGGGGAGCTGTTTTTT. Filled out from reference TRBV18 and TRBJ2-2, the complete variable domain reads NAGVMQNPRHLVRRRGQEARLRCSPMKGHSHVYWYRQLPEEGLKFMVYLQKENIIDESGMPKERFSAEFPKEGPSILRIQQVVRGDSAAYFCASSPRLEPGELFFGEGSRLTVL.

This chain links TRBV20-1 with TRBJ2-7; 15 bases agree with TRBD2. From germline, CDR1 is DFQATT and CDR2 SNEGSKA (reference sequence). V trimming: 4 bases; J trimming: 2 bases; junction bases outside the gene matches: 12. The CDR3 runs 18 residues. The CDR3 sequence is CSAMFPGLAGGSAYEQYF. CDR3 bases: TGCAGTGCTATGTTTCCGGGACTAGCGGGAGGTTCGGCCTACGAGCAGTACTTC.

In this sample, this clone turned up many times. The rearrangement links TRBV5-1 to TRBJ2-7; D is unresolved. Germline values: CDR1 SGHRS, CDR2 YFSETQ. Deletions cut 5 bases from V and 3 bases from J, with 9 bases between. The CDR3 is made up of 12 amino acids. CDR3 nucleotide sequence: TGCGCCAGCAGGAACGGCAACTACGAGCAGTACTTC. This encodes CASRNGNYEQYF.

As to this clone: A much larger clone lies a single base off, so this may be a read error. This sequence joins TRBV29-1 and TRBJ1-2, with D perhaps matching TRBD1 (6 bases). The germline gives CDR1 SQVTM, CDR2 ANQGSEA. Trimming removed 7 bases at V and 2 bases at J, with 20 bases between. The CDR3 is 15 residues long. The CDR3 loop is CSADDRWLLNYGYTF. CDR3 nucleotides: TGCAGCGCTGACGACAGGTGGTTATTGAACTATGGCTACACCTTC.